The source of this T cell receptor (beta chain) is a study of cytomegalovirus exposure and HLA in healthy donors. Unmatched junction bases numbered 2, after V lost 5 bases and J lost 3 bases. The CDR3 loop spans 13 amino acids. The germline V gene encodes CDR1 GTSNPN and CDR2 SVGIG (reference sequence). Findings of the study overall: The TCR clusters that emerged in the first cohort tended, a later analysis found, to co-occur in the approximately 130 validation repertoires.

The assay was immunoSEQ multiplex PCR, and TCRdb's table has in-frame clones only and misses some. The sample records 250,000 or so clones, roughly 84% being singletons. This clone was observed a few times. The antigen remains undetermined. Specimen: PBMCs. The sequence was collected from a man between 18 and 35 years old in good health and CMV-seropositive. This chain links TRBV30 with TRBJ1-5, with 9 bases that match TRBD1. CDR3: CAWGTGSNQPQHF. DNA for the CDR3: TGTGCCTGGGGGACAGGGTCCAATCAGCCCCAGCATTTT. Together with reference TRBV30 and TRBJ1-5, the CDR3 gives the full variable domain: SQTIHQWPATLVQPVGSPLSLECTVEGTSNPNLYWYRQAAGRGLQLLFYSVGIGQISSEVPQNLSASRPQDRQFILSSKKLLLSDSGFYLCAWGTGSNQPQHFGDGTRLSIL.